The 13 T cell receptor beta chains in this list originate from one sample, sequenced in a study of T cell responses to AZD1222 COVID-19 vaccine. The method was immunoSEQ multiplex PCR; TCRdb's version includes in-frame clones alone and lacks a portion of them. The sample has 100,000 to 150,000 clones; about nine tenths are singletons. Sample: peripheral blood, taken on day 0 of MenACWY control vaccination. These receptors originate from an adult in good health.

The chain uses TRBV6-2 or TRBV6-3 and TRBJ1-1; weak D call: TRBD1 (5 bases). Deletions cut 2 bases from V and 11 bases from J, with 12 bases between. Germline loops: CDR1 MNHEY, CDR2 SVGEGT. The CDR3 has 12 residues. The CDR3 DNA follows: TGTGCCAGCAGTTACGGGGACTCTAGCGCTTTCTTT. Translating it yields CASSYGDSSAFF.

The chain combines TRBV10-2 with TRBJ1-1; possible D gene TRBD1, 6 bases. Trimming removed 7 bases at V and 1 base at J, with 13 bases between. The germline V gene encodes CDR1 WSHSY and CDR2 SAAADI. The CDR3 contains 14 residues. The CDR3 loop is CASNHGGQNTEAFF. For the CDR3, the DNA is TGCGCCAGCAATCACGGGGGCCAGAACACTGAAGCTTTCTTT.

CDR3 residues: CASSTRKGLGSEKLFF. In nucleotides, the CDR3 is TGTGCCAGCAGCACACGTAAGGGCTTGGGATCGGAAAAACTGTTTTTT. The chain combines TRBV14 with TRBJ1-4; D is uncertain. From germline, CDR1 is SGHDN and CDR2 FVKESK. The V end lost 5 bases, the J end lost 8 bases, and 21 bases lay between the germline ends. This CDR3 has 16 residues.

This clone was detected only a few times. V and J are TRBV20-1 and TRBJ2-2, with 11 bases identical to TRBD2. The length of the CDR3 is 15 residues. Germline-derived CDR1 and CDR2 are DFQATT and SNEGSKA (reference sequence). The junction had 4 bases not matched to a gene; V was cut back by 3 bases and J by 4 bases. The CDR3 protein is CSASVSGRGTGELFF. CDR3 coding DNA: TGCAGTGCTAGTGTTAGCGGGAGGGGCACCGGGGAGCTGTTTTTT.

The chain combines TRBV7-2 with TRBJ2-5, with a possible D match to TRBD1 (6 bases). V lost 1 base and J 2 bases, leaving 14 bases between the germline ends. Germline V gives CDR1 SGHTA, CDR2 FQGNSA. The CDR3 has 16 residues. The CDR3 reads CASSLVWPGTQETQYF. The CDR3 nucleotides read TGTGCCAGCAGCTTAGTTTGGCCGGGGACACAAGAGACCCAGTACTTC. Using reference TRBV7-2 and TRBJ2-5 for the parts outside the CDR3, the full variable domain is GAGVSQSPSNKVTEKGKDVELRCDPISGHTALYWYRQSLGQGLEFLIYFQGNSAPDKSGLPSDRFSAERTGGSVSTLTIQRTQQEDSAVYLCASSLVWPGTQETQYFGPGTRLLVL.

This chain's CDR3 is CASSLGTSGPQETQYF. In DNA, the CDR3 is TGTGCCAGCAGCTTGGGGACTAGCGGCCCTCAAGAGACCCAGTACTTC. The chain is built from TRBV5-6 and TRBJ2-5, with 10 positions matching TRBD2. The CDR3 is 16 residues long. The germline gives CDR1 SGHDT, CDR2 YYEEEE. V shed 0 bases and J 2 bases; nucleotides not matched to a gene: 4.

This chain connects TRBV5-8 to TRBJ1-5; 10 bases match TRBD1. Germline lookup yields CDR1 SGHTS and CDR2 YDEGEE. V shed 3 bases, J shed 2 bases, and the junction held 2 bases outside the gene matches. The CDR3 is 15 amino acids. DNA for the CDR3: TGTGCCAGCAGCTCCGGGACAGGGGGCAATCAGCCCCAGCATTTT. As protein: CASSSGTGGNQPQHF.

This clone was seen a single time. The V call is TRBV7-9, the J call TRBJ2-5; the D call may be TRBD1 or TRBD2 (5 bases each). Trimming took 3 bases from V and 2 from J, leaving 10 bases between them. This CDR3 is built from 14 residues. Germline-derived CDR1 and CDR2 are SEHNR and FQNEAQ (reference sequence). Written as DNA, the CDR3 is TGTGCCAGCAGCTTCGGGACGGTACAAGAGACCCAGTACTTC. Its protein product is CASSFGTVQETQYF.

The chain links TRBV14 to TRBJ1-6; 7 nucleotides line up with TRBD1. Germline loops: CDR1 SGHDN, CDR2 FVKESK. The J segment lost 10 bases and the V segment lost 0 bases, leaving 3 bases of the junction unmatched. The CDR3 consists of 14 residues. The CDR3 region is CASSQEGGWSPLHF. DNA of the CDR3: TGTGCCAGCAGCCAAGAAGGGGGCTGGTCACCCCTCCACTTT.

V and J are TRBV15 and TRBJ1-4; no clear D. Looked up from germline, CDR1 is LNHNV and CDR2 is YYDKDF (reference sequence). The CDR3 is 16 residues long. Trimming took 3 bases from V and 5 from J, leaving 16 bases between them. CDR3 DNA sequence: TGTGCCACCAGCAGCGGAGAACAGTCTCGCAATGAAAAACTGTTTTTT. This codes for CATSSGEQSRNEKLFF.

CDR3 sequence reads: CASRGQVTNVLTF. CDR3 coding DNA: TGTGCCAGCAGGGGACAGGTTACCAACGTCCTGACTTTC. The rearrangement links TRBV28 to TRBJ2-6; 8 positions match TRBD1. This CDR3 is built from 13 residues. V lost 6 bases, J lost 8 bases, and 3 bases stayed unmatched. CDR1 and CDR2 from the germline V gene are MDHEN and SYDVKM.

The gene calls are TRBV7-8 and TRBJ2-1, with D perhaps matching TRBD1 (7 bases). This CDR3 is 19 amino acids long. Germline V CDR1 and CDR2: SGHVS, FQNEAQ. The V gene lost 1 base and the J gene lost 0 bases, with 19 bases spanning the gap. As DNA, the CDR3 is TGTGCCAGCAGCTTAGGGGTCGGGGGACAGACGAGCTCCTACAATGAGCAGTTCTTC. Protein sequence: CASSLGVGGQTSSYNEQFF.

The rearrangement joins TRBV7-2 to TRBJ2-1; D is perhaps TRBD1 (5 bases). Germline values: CDR1 SGHTA, CDR2 FQGNSA. The germline V and J ends were trimmed by 6 bases and 3 bases, with 6 bases remaining between them. This CDR3 comprises 12 residues. The CDR3 DNA is TGTGCCAGCAGGACAGACTACAATGAGCAGTTCTTC. Protein sequence: CASRTDYNEQFF.